This record covers a single T cell receptor (beta chain). This sample was taken from a study of T cell changes during pregnancy in multiple sclerosis. CDR3 length equals 15 residues. Germline CDR1 SGHTA, CDR2 FQGNSA. J lost 1 base, V lost 3 bases, and 3 bases had no gene match. Here immunoSEQ multiplex PCR was the method, and the copy in TCRdb shows in-frame clones only, minus some. The sample consists of 30,000 to 40,000 clones, around 90% of them appearing once. This chain joins TRBV7-2 and TRBJ2-1; 7 positions match TRBD2. The clonotype comes from a female donor in good health, enrolled as a control in a pregnancy study. The input for sequencing was CD4+ T cells from peripheral blood mononuclear cells, taken in the second trimester of pregnancy. The CDR3 region has the DNA TGTGCCAGCAGCTTTAGCGGGTTATCCTACAATGAGCAGTTCTTC. This translates into CASSFSGLSYNEQFF.